This T cell receptor beta chain is drawn from a study of regulatory T cells in long-lasting Graves disease. With iRepertoire HTBI primers and Arm-PCR of CDR3 regions, TCR beta libraries were built. TCRdb reanalysed the multiplex PCR reads using MiXCR and keeps one entry per CDR3 protein. The repertoire consists of about 470,000 distinct CDR3 sequences, with 14% to 15% occurring once and the leading ten covering 16%. Findings and caveats of the study: With under 3,500 shared public clonotypes, persistent patients exceeded new patients, who shared 966.

Time point indicated: newly diagnosed GD, antithyroid drugs for less than 3 months. RNA isolated from PBMCs was used to make the TCR library. From germline, CDR1 is SGHRS and CDR2 YFSETQ. This CDR3 comprises 17 residues. Trimming took 3 bases from V and 0 from J, leaving 16 bases between them. The table lists this clonotype with many counts. Antigen specificity is unknown. The same sample was also studied in work on T cells in Graves' hyperthyroidism and ophthalmopathy. That publication notes: Clinical symptoms, serum thyroxine and TRAb, thyroid ultrasound and orbital computed tomography were used for the diagnoses.

The source is a woman aged 25 to 39 with Graves disease. V usage is TRBV5-1 and J usage is TRBJ2-1; tentative D call: TRBD2 (7 bases). Specimen: peripheral blood mononuclear cells (PBMCs), collected at new diagnosis, from a patient treated with antithyroid drugs. CDR3 coding DNA: TGCGCCAGCAGCTCGTCGGGGGGCCCGAGCTCCTACAATGAGCAGTTCTTC. This codes for CASSSSGGPSSYNEQFF.